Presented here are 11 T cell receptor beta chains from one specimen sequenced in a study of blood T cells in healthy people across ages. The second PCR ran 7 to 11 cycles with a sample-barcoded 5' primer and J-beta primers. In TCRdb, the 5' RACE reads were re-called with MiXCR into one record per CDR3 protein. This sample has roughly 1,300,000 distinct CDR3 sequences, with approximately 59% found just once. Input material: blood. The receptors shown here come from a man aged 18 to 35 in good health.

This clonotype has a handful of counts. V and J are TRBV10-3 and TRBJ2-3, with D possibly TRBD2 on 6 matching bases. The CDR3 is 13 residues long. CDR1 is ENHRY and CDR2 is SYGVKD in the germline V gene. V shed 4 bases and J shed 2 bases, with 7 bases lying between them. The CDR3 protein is CAISGEVTDTQYF. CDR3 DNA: TGTGCCATCAGTGGGGAGGTCACAGATACGCAGTATTTT.

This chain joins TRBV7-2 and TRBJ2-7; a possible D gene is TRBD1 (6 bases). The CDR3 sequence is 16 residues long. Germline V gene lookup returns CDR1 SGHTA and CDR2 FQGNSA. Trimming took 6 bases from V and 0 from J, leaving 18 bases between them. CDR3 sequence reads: CASSLSSRGPSYEQYF. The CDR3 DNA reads TGTGCCAGCAGTCTCTCATCCAGGGGACCCTCCTACGAGCAGTACTTC.

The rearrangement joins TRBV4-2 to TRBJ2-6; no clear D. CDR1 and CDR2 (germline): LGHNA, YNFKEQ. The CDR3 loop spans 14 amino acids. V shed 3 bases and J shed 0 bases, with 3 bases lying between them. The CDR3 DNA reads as TGTGCCAGCAGCCAGAACTCTGGGGCCAACGTCCTGACTTTC. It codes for CASSQNSGANVLTF.

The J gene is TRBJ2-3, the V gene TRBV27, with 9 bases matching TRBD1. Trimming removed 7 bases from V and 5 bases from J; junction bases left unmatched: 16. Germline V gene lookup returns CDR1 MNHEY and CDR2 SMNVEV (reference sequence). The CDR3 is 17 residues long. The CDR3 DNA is TGTGCCAGCACCCGAATGGTCGGGACAGGGCTAGGAGATACGCAGTATTTT. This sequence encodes CASTRMVGTGLGDTQYF.

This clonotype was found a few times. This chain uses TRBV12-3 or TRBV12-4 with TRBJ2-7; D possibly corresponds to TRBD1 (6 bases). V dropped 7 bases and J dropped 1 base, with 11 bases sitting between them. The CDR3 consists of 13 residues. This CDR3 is CASTQDSSYEQYF. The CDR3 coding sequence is TGTGCCAGCACCCAGGACAGTTCCTACGAGCAGTACTTC.

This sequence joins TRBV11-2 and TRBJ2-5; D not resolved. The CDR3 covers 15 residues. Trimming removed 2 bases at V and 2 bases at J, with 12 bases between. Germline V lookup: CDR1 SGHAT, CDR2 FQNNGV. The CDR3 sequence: CASSLHSVKQETQYF. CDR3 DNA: TGTGCCAGCAGCTTACACAGCGTAAAACAAGAGACCCAGTACTTC. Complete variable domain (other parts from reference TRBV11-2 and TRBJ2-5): EAGVAQSPRYKIIEKRQSVAFWCNPISGHATLYWYQQILGQGPKLLIQFQNNGVVDDSQLPKDRFSAERLKGVDSTLKIQPAKLEDSAVYLCASSLHSVKQETQYFGPGTRLLVL.

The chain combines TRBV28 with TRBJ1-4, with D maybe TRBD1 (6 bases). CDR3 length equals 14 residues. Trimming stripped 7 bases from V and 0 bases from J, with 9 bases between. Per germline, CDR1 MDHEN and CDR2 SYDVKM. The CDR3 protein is CASTRTATNEKLFF. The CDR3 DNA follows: TGTGCCAGCACCCGGACAGCAACTAATGAAAAACTGTTTTTT.

CDR3: CASSLVDRGVYGYTF. Here the CDR3 DNA reads TGTGCCAGCAGCTTAGTGGACAGGGGCGTCTATGGCTACACCTTC. The genes are TRBV7-2 and TRBJ1-2; 9 nucleotides match TRBD1. Trimming removed 1 base from V and 4 bases from J; junction bases left unmatched: 4. CDR3 length: 15 amino acids. Germline CDR1 SGHTA, CDR2 FQGNSA.

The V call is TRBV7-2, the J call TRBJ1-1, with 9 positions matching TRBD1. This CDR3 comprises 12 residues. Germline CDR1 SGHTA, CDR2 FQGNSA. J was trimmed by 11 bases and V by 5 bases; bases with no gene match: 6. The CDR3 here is CASSLDRGRAFF. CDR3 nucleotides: TGTGCCAGCAGCCTGGACAGGGGAAGGGCTTTCTTT.

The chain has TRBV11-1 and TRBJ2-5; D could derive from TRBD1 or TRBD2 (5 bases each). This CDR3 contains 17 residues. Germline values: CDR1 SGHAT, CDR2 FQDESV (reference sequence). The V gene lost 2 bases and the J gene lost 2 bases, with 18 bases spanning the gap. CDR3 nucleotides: TGTGCCAGCAGCTTATTTGGGACGCAAAACGATCAAGAGACCCAGTACTTC. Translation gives CASSLFGTQNDQETQYF.

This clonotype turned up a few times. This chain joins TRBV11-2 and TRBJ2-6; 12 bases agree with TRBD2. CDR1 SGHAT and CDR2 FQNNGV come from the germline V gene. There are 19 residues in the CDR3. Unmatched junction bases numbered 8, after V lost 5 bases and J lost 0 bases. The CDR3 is CASSLPTSGSLSGANVLTF. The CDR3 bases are TGTGCCAGCAGCCTTCCGACTAGCGGGAGCCTCTCTGGGGCCAACGTCCTGACTTTC.